This TCR beta chain was recorded in a study of cytomegalovirus exposure and HLA in healthy donors. This CDR3 contains 14 residues. Per the germline V gene, CDR1 is SGHTS and CDR2 is YDEGEE. V dropped 4 bases and J dropped 1 base, with 11 bases sitting between them. The PCR employed 60 Vbeta primers together with 13 Jbeta primers. The table came from immunoSEQ multiplex PCR; TCRdb's copy has only in-frame clones and leaves some out. The sample shows approximately 88,000 clones, around 81% of them seen only once. Findings and caveats of the study: The records held CMV serostatus as the only immune exposure information. Some V segments (TRBV6-2 and TRBV6-3 among them) were excluded as indistinguishable. Most TCR sequences were seen very rarely across donors, but some public TCRs occurred in many. Fewer N-insertions than the roughly 670-donor mean were reportedly shown by an Asian-associated ancestry cluster in a later analysis.

In its sample, this clone was seen a few times. Its matching antigen is unknown. V and J are TRBV5-8 and TRBJ2-5, with D tentatively TRBD1 (6 bases). The sequenced sample was PBMCs. The clonotype comes from a man aged 18 to 35 in good health and CMV-seronegative. CDR3 in DNA: TGTGCCAGCAGCGGGGGCAACCCCCAAGAGACCCAGTACTTC. It codes for CASSGGNPQETQYF.